The T cell receptor (beta chain) described here comes from a study of T cell responses to AZD1222 COVID-19 vaccine. Profiled with immunoSEQ multiplex PCR; TCRdb holds only in-frame clones, not every one. The top ten clones hold around 7.3% of a sample with 40,000 to 55,000 clones, just over 85% of them seen once. There are 12 residues in the CDR3. The germline V gene encodes CDR1 SQVTM and CDR2 ANQGSEA. V lost 3 bases, J lost 12 bases, and 8 bases stayed unmatched. Specimen: peripheral blood, collected 28 days after the second AZD1222 dose. The source of this sequence is an adult who received the AZD1222 COVID-19 vaccine. The V gene is TRBV29-1, the J gene TRBJ2-1, with TRBD1 matching over 7 bases. The CDR3 protein is CSVDKGAGWQFF. In DNA, the CDR3 is TGCAGCGTTGATAAGGGGGCAGGTTGGCAGTTCTTC.